The clone carrying this TCR beta chain was found once. The data were taken from a study of T cell changes during pregnancy in multiple sclerosis. The assay was immunoSEQ multiplex PCR, and TCRdb's table has in-frame clones only and misses some. The top ten clones hold less than 9.5% of a sample with about 12,000 clones, about 87% of them seen once. Trimming cost V 2 bases and J 4 bases; bases outside gene matches: 17. The CDR3 spans 19 residues. The clonotype was recovered from a female donor in good health, enrolled as a control in a pregnancy study. The rearrangement uses TRBV23-1 and TRBJ1-3; 7 bases match TRBD1. TRBV23-1 is identified as an open reading frame with a role that is uncertain. The sample consisted of CD8+ T cells from peripheral blood mononuclear cells, taken in the second trimester of pregnancy. The DNA for the CDR3 is TGCGCCAGCAGTCAAACTTTCACCCCCGGGACAGAAGCCGGAAACACCATATATTTT. It codes for CASSQTFTPGTEAGNTIYF.